The 8 T cell receptor beta chains given below trace back to one sample, sequenced in a study of early T cells in non-severe SARS-CoV-2 infection. TCRdb called the 5' RACE reads again in MiXCR, with one record for every CDR3 protein. The sample lists about 59,000 distinct CDR3 sequences; about 12% were seen once. This material consisted of whole blood, taken at baseline. Receptors were obtained from an adult who was a healthcare worker with PCR-confirmed SARS-CoV-2 infection or an uninfected control (not recorded which).

The sample holds many counts of this clonotype. The chain is built from TRBV28 and TRBJ1-5; TRBD1 might be the D (5 bases). CDR1 is MDHEN and CDR2 is SYDVKM in the germline V gene. The CDR3 spans 18 residues. Trimming stripped 1 base from V and 1 base from J, with 17 bases between. The CDR3 sequence is CASSLSGRVMASNQPQHF. CDR3 nucleotides: TGTGCCAGCAGTTTATCAGGCAGGGTGATGGCGAGCAATCAGCCCCAGCATTTT.

The chain employs TRBV11-3 and TRBJ2-2; 7 bases fit TRBD1. The CDR3 is 16 residues long. With V trimmed by 7 bases and J by 5 bases, 13 bases remained unmatched. The germline V gene encodes CDR1 SGHNT and CDR2 YENEEA. The CDR3 coding sequence is TGTGCCAGCACCCTAAAGGGACAGCTGAGGACCGGGGAGCTGTTTTTT. This codes for CASTLKGQLRTGELFF.

The chain couples TRBV24-1 to TRBJ2-1; possibly TRBD1 or TRBD2 for D (5 bases each). The germline gives CDR1 KGHDR, CDR2 SFDVKD. V shed 0 bases and J shed 5 bases, with 13 bases lying between them. The CDR3 spans 16 residues. CDR3 residues: CATSDLGGFGDNEQFF. The CDR3 DNA sequence: TGTGCCACCAGTGATTTGGGGGGTTTTGGGGACAATGAGCAGTTCTTC.

The chain joins TRBV9 to TRBJ2-7; D might be TRBD2 (5 bases). This CDR3 is 15 amino acids long. V was trimmed by 7 bases and J by 9 bases, leaving 26 bases between them. CDR1 and CDR2 from the germline V gene are SGDLS and YYNGEE. This CDR3 is CASVTLGVMAEGQYF. CDR3 DNA sequence: TGTGCCAGCGTCACGTTGGGCGTTATGGCCGAGGGGCAGTACTTC.

The chain combines TRBV24-1 with TRBJ2-7; no clear D. This CDR3 has 13 amino acids. V lost 5 bases, J lost 3 bases, and 10 bases lay in between. Germline assignment: CDR1 KGHDR and CDR2 SFDVKD. The CDR3 nucleotides are TGTGCCACCAGTGGACGGAACGGCTACGAGCAGTACTTC. As protein: CATSGRNGYEQYF.

The V call is TRBV12-3 or TRBV12-4, the J call TRBJ2-3; weak D call: TRBD2 (8 bases). V lost 3 bases and J lost 6, with 13 bases in between. The CDR3 covers 14 residues. This CDR3 is CASSFSGTEDTQYF. The CDR3 DNA reads as TGTGCCAGCAGTTTTAGCGGGACAGAGGATACGCAGTATTTT.

The V and J genes are TRBV7-3 and TRBJ2-5; D unclear. The V end lost 5 bases, the J end lost 5 bases, and 12 bases lay between the germline ends. The CDR3 is 13 amino acids. Per germline, CDR1 SGHTA and CDR2 FQGTGA. The CDR3 DNA sequence: TGTGCCAGCAGCCTAAGTTCAGTGGAGACCCAGTACTTC. Translating gives CASSLSSVETQYF.

At least ten counts were recorded for this clonotype. This chain uses TRBV10-3 with TRBJ1-2, with 9 bases aligning to TRBD1. CDR3 length equals 16 residues. With V trimmed by 2 bases and J by 2 bases, 6 bases remained unmatched. In germline, CDR1 is ENHRY, CDR2 SYGVKD. For the CDR3, the DNA is TGTGCCATCAGTGAGGCGCCGGGACAGGGCAACTATGGCTACACCTTC. This translates into CAISEAPGQGNYGYTF.